Presented here are 18 T cell receptor beta chains from one specimen sequenced in a study of low-dose radiotherapy and immunotherapy resistance in tumors. TRAV- and TRBV-specific primers primed first-strand cDNA, covering alpha and beta chains. It was with a constant-region primer and a V-primer adapter that TCRs were amplified over roughly 20 PCR cycles. TCRdb called the reads again in MiXCR, with one record for every CDR3 protein. Seen here are 80,000 to 90,000 distinct CDR3 sequences, over 15% observed once, and the top ten hold roughly 2.8%. Time point: before trial treatment. The input for sequencing was PBMCs, taken before treatment. The receptor set was obtained from a male donor with prostate cancer.

A note on this clonotype: A far larger clone is only one base removed, so a read error is likely. The chain uses TRBV7-6 and TRBJ1-1; D is undetermined. V was clipped by 1 base and J by 4 bases, with 10 bases between them. Per germline, CDR1 SGHVS and CDR2 FNYEAQ. This CDR3 is built from 14 residues. The DNA for the CDR3 is TGTGCCAGCAGCTTAGTGGAACTACGCACTGAAGCTTTCTTT. Translating gives CASSLVELRTEAFF.

J is TRBJ2-1 and V is TRBV5-1, with D tentatively TRBD2 (5 bases). Trimming pared 3 bases from V and 8 bases from J, leaving 12 bases between. The CDR3 sequence is 13 residues long. Per germline, CDR1 SGHRS and CDR2 YFSETQ. CDR3: CASSSPGFDEQFF. Here the CDR3 DNA reads TGCGCCAGCAGCTCCCCGGGGTTCGATGAGCAGTTCTTC.

This clonotype has at least ten counts. The chain joins TRBV6-2 or TRBV6-3 to TRBJ2-7, with D possibly called TRBD1 or TRBD2 (5 bases each). CDR1 MNHEY and CDR2 SVGEGT come from the germline V gene. The V end lost 6 bases, the J end lost 2 bases, and 11 bases lay between the germline ends. This CDR3 spans 13 amino acids. The CDR3 sequence: CASRPGTAYEQYF. The CDR3 nucleotides read TGTGCCAGCAGGCCCGGGACCGCCTACGAGCAGTACTTC.

This clonotype has at least ten counts. This sequence joins TRBV29-1 and TRBJ2-2, with D unclear. Between the trimmed V and J ends, which lost 7 bases and 6 bases, there was a span of 12 bases. The V gene's germline CDR1 is SQVTM and CDR2 ANQGSEA. CDR3 size: 12 residues. The CDR3 is CSARNQAGELFF. As DNA, the CDR3 is TGCAGCGCTCGAAACCAAGCCGGGGAGCTGTTTTTT.

This clonotype appeared many times. The chain uses TRBV12-3 or TRBV12-4 and TRBJ1-5; D possibly corresponds to TRBD1 (6 bases). This CDR3 contains 12 residues. Trimming left V 4 bases short and J 11 bases short, with 12 bases between. CDR3 region: CASSSGVLAQHF. The CDR3 coding sequence is TGTGCCAGCAGTTCAGGGGTATTAGCCCAGCATTTT.

This clonotype occurred many times. The rearrangement links TRBV20-1 to TRBJ1-1; D not resolved. The CDR3 consists of 12 residues. The V gene's germline CDR1 is DFQATT and CDR2 SNEGSKA (reference sequence). The V end was cut by 1 base, the J end by 5 bases, with 8 bases between. CDR3 sequence (DNA): TGCAGTGCTAGAGTGGGAGGTACTGAAGCTTTCTTT. It is translated as CSARVGGTEAFF.

This clonotype was seen at least ten times. The chain employs TRBV30 and TRBJ1-2, with a weak D call TRBD1 (5 bases). The CDR3 has 16 residues. The V end was cut by 8 bases, the J end by 5 bases, with 27 bases between. The germline V gene has CDR1 GTSNPN and CDR2 SVGIG (reference sequence). CDR3 in amino acids: CAGREGSPAGSYGYTF. CDR3 in DNA: TGTGCCGGCAGGGAGGGCAGTCCGGCGGGAAGTTATGGCTACACCTTC.

This clonotype was counted ten times or more. The chain links TRBV6-1 to TRBJ1-1; D might be TRBD1 (6 bases). The CDR3 length is 13 residues. Germline CDR1 is MNHNS and CDR2 is SASEGT. Trimming left V 9 bases short and J 1 base short, with 12 bases between. The CDR3 region has the DNA TGTGCCAGTTCTCGGGACACGAACACTGAAGCTTTCTTT. Its translation is CASSRDTNTEAFF.

The table lists this clonotype with many counts. V usage is TRBV12-3 or TRBV12-4 and J usage is TRBJ1-3, with a tentative D call TRBD1 (5 bases). The CDR3 is 15 amino acids. V shed 6 bases and J shed 6 bases, with 18 bases lying between them. The CDR3 is CASSPTRQGANTIYF. The DNA of the CDR3 is TGTGCCAGCAGCCCCACGCGGCAGGGTGCAAACACCATATATTTT.

This clonotype was observed at least ten times. The chain recombines TRBV7-6 with TRBJ2-2; no reliable D call. Germline-derived CDR1 and CDR2 are SGHVS and FNYEAQ. CDR3 length: 14 residues. The V gene lost 0 bases and the J gene lost 8 bases, with 10 bases spanning the gap. The DNA for the CDR3 is TGTGCCAGCAGCTTAGCGGGTCTGGGAGGGGAGCTGTTTTTT. Amino acid sequence: CASSLAGLGGELFF.

At least ten counts were recorded for this clonotype. The chain employs TRBV2 and TRBJ2-2; TRBD1 agrees at 8 bases. Germline V lookup: CDR1 SNHLY, CDR2 FYNNEI. The V gene end was trimmed by 1 base and the J gene end by 3 bases; junction bases not matched to a gene: 1. This CDR3 is 15 amino acids long. The CDR3 DNA is TGTGCCAGCAGTGAAGGACAGGGGTACACCGGGGAGCTGTTTTTT. It is translated as CASSEGQGYTGELFF.

In its sample, this clonotype was seen many times. The J gene is TRBJ1-4, the V gene TRBV7-2; tentatively, D is TRBD1 (5 bases). The CDR3 consists of 15 residues. Looked up from germline, CDR1 is SGHTA and CDR2 is FQGNSA. The germline V and J ends were trimmed by 1 base and 6 bases, with 12 bases remaining between them. For the CDR3, the DNA is TGTGCCAGCAGCTTAGTGGTCGGAGGGGATGAAAAACTGTTTTTT. Translation gives CASSLVVGGDEKLFF. Drawing the rest from reference TRBV7-2 and TRBJ1-4, the complete variable domain is GAGVSQSPSNKVTEKGKDVELRCDPISGHTALYWYRQSLGQGLEFLIYFQGNSAPDKSGLPSDRFSAERTGGSVSTLTIQRTQQEDSAVYLCASSLVVGGDEKLFFGSGTQLSVL.

This clonotype occurred many times. The chain uses TRBV10-3 and TRBJ2-7; D is unresolved. Trimming left V 2 bases short and J 4 bases short, with 3 bases between. The CDR3 runs 11 residues. The germline CDR1 and CDR2 sequences are ENHRY and SYGVKD. CDR3 DNA: TGTGCCATCAGTGAGGCATACGAGCAGTACTTC. Amino acid sequence: CAISEAYEQYF.

The chain has TRBV15 and TRBJ1-5; a possible D gene is TRBD1 (5 bases). Germline V gene lookup returns CDR1 LNHNV and CDR2 YYDKDF (reference sequence). Between the trimmed V and J ends, which lost 0 bases and 5 bases, there was a span of 17 bases. The CDR3 spans 17 residues. This CDR3 is CATSRDLGRTADQPQHF. CDR3 bases: TGTGCCACCAGCAGAGATTTGGGACGGACCGCCGATCAGCCCCAGCATTTT. Full variable domain (outside the CDR3, taken from reference TRBV15 and TRBJ1-5): DAMVIQNPRYQVTQFGKPVTLSCSQTLNHNVMYWYQQKSSQAPKLLFHYYDKDFNNEADTPDNFQSRRPNTSFCFLDIRSPGLGDTAMYLCATSRDLGRTADQPQHFGDGTRLSIL.

J is TRBJ1-1 and V is TRBV7-8; maybe TRBD1 (5 bases). V was trimmed by 5 bases and J by 11 bases, leaving 15 bases between them. This CDR3 comprises 12 residues. Germline CDR1 SGHVS, CDR2 FQNEAQ. The CDR3 DNA is TGTGCCAGCAGCCCAATTGAGGGACTGGCTTTCTTT. The encoded protein is CASSPIEGLAFF.

The sample holds many counts of this clonotype. The chain couples TRBV20-1 to TRBJ2-2; a weak D match, TRBD1 (6 bases). The CDR3 loop spans 13 amino acids. Trimming stripped 7 bases from V and 1 base from J, with 10 bases between. Germline CDR1 and CDR2: DFQATT and SNEGSKA (reference sequence). This CDR3 reads CSGRQVNTGELFF. The DNA for the CDR3 is TGCAGTGGTCGACAGGTGAACACCGGGGAGCTGTTTTTT.

Many counts were recorded for this clonotype. This chain's CDR3 is CASSFRQANTEAFF. CDR3 DNA: TGCGCCAGCAGCTTCAGACAGGCGAACACTGAAGCTTTCTTT. This chain connects TRBV5-1 to TRBJ1-1; weak D call: TRBD1 (6 bases). Germline V lookup: CDR1 SGHRS, CDR2 YFSETQ. The length of the CDR3 is 14 residues. V lost 2 bases to trimming and J lost 1 base, with 9 bases between them.

There are many counts of this clonotype. The chain joins TRBV5-1 to TRBJ1-2; tentatively, D is TRBD1 (5 bases). Per the germline V gene, CDR1 is SGHRS and CDR2 is YFSETQ. This CDR3 region has 13 residues. With 2 bases removed from V and 2 bases from J, the gap between germline ends came to 7 bases. CDR3 region: CASSFRENYGYTF. The CDR3 DNA follows: TGCGCCAGCAGCTTCAGGGAAAACTATGGCTACACCTTC. Drawing the rest from reference TRBV5-1 and TRBJ1-2, the complete variable domain is KAGVTQTPRYLIKTRGQQVTLSCSPISGHRSVSWYQQTPGQGLQFLFEYFSETQRNKGNFPGRFSGRQFSNSRSEMNVSTLELGDSALYLCASSFRENYGYTFGSGTRLTVV.